These T cell receptor beta chains were read from a single sample in a study of PD-L1 blockade in urothelial cancer. Generated by immunoSEQ multiplex PCR, the TCRdb table keeps only in-frame clones and is missing some. Of 85,000 to 90,000 clones in the sample, approximately 90% were seen once. The material was PBMCs, obtained around atezolizumab (anti-PD-L1) treatment. These receptors were taken from a man aged 60-69 years with urothelial cancer. CDR3s include the opening cysteine and the closing phenylalanine or tryptophan. The D gene is left open where the match is weak. The size entry is marked missing in some rows and otherwise reads once, few, many or a size class.

NA,TRBV7-2,TRBJ2-6,NA,TGTGCCAGCAGCTCGGGTCCGACTGGGGCCAACGTCCTGACTTTC,CASSSGPTGANVLTF
TRBD1,TRBV28,TRBJ2-7,NA,TGTGCCAGCAGGTACGGACAGGTGGACTCCTACGAGCAGTACTTC,CASRYGQVDSYEQYF
NA,TRBV2,TRBJ2-3,NA,TGTGCCAGCAGTGGGGAGAGGGACTATACGCAGTATTTT,CASSGERDYTQYF
TRBD2,TRBV5-1,TRBJ2-7,NA,TGCGCCAGCAGATTAGACACTAGCGGACTCTACGAGCAGTACTTC,CASRLDTSGLYEQYF
NA,TRBV2,TRBJ1-2,NA,TGTGCCAGCAGCCCATCGGGGAACTATGGCTACACCTTC,CASSPSGNYGYTF
NA,TRBV30,TRBJ2-7,once,TGTGCCTGGAGCTTACTCCAGGGATTCCACGAGCAGTACTTC,CAWSLLQGFHEQYF
NA,TRBV29-1,TRBJ1-5,NA,TGCAGCGTTATAGAGGGGGGCAATCAGCCCCAGCATTTT,CSVIEGGNQPQHF
NA,TRBV5-1,TRBJ1-1,NA,TGCGCCAGCAGCTTGGCCGGGAGGGGCGTTATGAACACTGAAGCTTTCTTT,CASSLAGRGVMNTEAFF
NA,TRBV30,TRBJ1-2,NA,TGTGCCTGGAGTGTAGGCCTCCCGGGTGGCTACACCTTC,CAWSVGLPGGYTF
TRBD1,TRBV29-1,TRBJ2-1,NA,TGCAGCGTTTTAGTAGGGACAGCCTCCTCCTACAATGAGCAGTTCTTC,CSVLVGTASSYNEQFF
NA,TRBV11-2,TRBJ2-1,NA,TGTGCCAGCAGCTTAGATAAGGGGTTTGAGCAGTTCTTC,CASSLDKGFEQFF
NA,TRBV11-2,TRBJ1-6,once,TGTGCCAGCAGCCCCCTCCCGGGAAATTCACCCCTCCACTTT,CASSPLPGNSPLHF
NA,TRBV10-2,TRBJ2-1,NA,TGCGCCAGCAGTAGACAGACAGGATATTCCTACAATGAGCAGTTCTTC,CASSRQTGYSYNEQFF
NA,TRBV7-8,TRBJ2-7,NA,TGTGCCAGCAGCTTAAGTAGCGGCCAAGGTGAGCAGTACTTC,CASSLSSGQGEQYF
NA,TRBV30,TRBJ2-2,NA,TGTGCCTGGAGTACCTCCGACAGCGACACCGGGGAGCTGTTTTTT,CAWSTSDSDTGELFF
NA,TRBV11-3,TRBJ2-7,NA,TGTGCCAGTCCCCCCCGCGGCAGTATTTTCCTAGGGCAGTACTTC,CASPPRGSIFLGQYF
NA,TRBV9,TRBJ2-1,NA,TGTGCCAGCAGCGTAGCCGGGTCCTACAATGAGCAGTTCTTC,CASSVAGSYNEQFF
NA,TRBV4-2,TRBJ2-1,NA,TGTGCCAGCAGCCAAGATGGACAAGCAATGGAGCAGTTCTTC,CASSQDGQAMEQFF
TRBD1,TRBV30,TRBJ1-5,NA,TGTGCCTGGGCCGGACAGGGCCGGCAGCCCCAGCATTTT,CAWAGQGRQPQHF
TRBD1,TRBV11-3,TRBJ1-1,NA,TGTGCCAGCAGCGAAGGACAGGGCGTCACTGAAGCTTTCTTT,CASSEGQGVTEAFF
NA,TRBV11-2,TRBJ2-7,once,TGTGCCAGCAGCTTTGAGGGACTCTACGAGCAGTACTTC,CASSFEGLYEQYF
TRBD1,TRBV5-5,TRBJ2-5,once,TGTGCCAGCAGCTTAGACAGGGGATCGGAGACCCAGTACTTC,CASSLDRGSETQYF
TRBD1,TRBV7-2,TRBJ2-3,NA,TGTGCCGGAAAGACTTCCCAGGGGGCGGATACGCAGTATTTT,CAGKTSQGADTQYF
TRBD2,TRBV19,TRBJ2-1,NA,TGTGCCAGTAGTGTATTGACTAGCGGCTCCTACAATGAGCAGTTCTTC,CASSVLTSGSYNEQFF